This TCR beta chain was captured by sequencing in a study of cytomegalovirus exposure and HLA in healthy donors. Looking at the study overall: An earlier analysis found fewer than 120 million unique TCR beta sequences from about 190 million T cells.

CDR1 and CDR2 (germline): MNHNS, SASEGT. Trimming took 6 bases from V and 3 from J; bases not matched to a gene: 6. The CDR3 has 15 residues. On this clone itself: The antigen remains unidentified.

Study results and limitations: According to a later analysis, most TCR beta chains associated with CMV appeared HLA-restricted.

PCR amplification relied on 60 Vbeta primers (plus 13 Jbeta primers). The protocol was immunoSEQ multiplex PCR, while the TCRdb copy is restricted to in-frame clones and leaves out a portion. The sample consists of 80,000 to 130,000 clones, approximately 68% of them appearing once. The sequencing input was PBMCs. The sequence was obtained from a woman younger than 35 in good health and CMV-seropositive. V and J are TRBV6-1 and TRBJ1-5; 9 positions match TRBD1. The CDR3 reads CASRTGGPINQPQHF. CDR3 coding DNA: TGTGCCAGCAGGACAGGGGGACCCATCAATCAGCCCCAGCATTTT.